The rows below give T cell receptor beta chains drawn from one sample of a study of T-cell reconstitution after alpha-beta-depleted transplantation in children. Via MiXCR, TCRdb re-called the PCR reads, giving one row per CDR3 protein. The profile shows over 150,000 distinct CDR3 sequences, approximately 6.6% of them singletons. The sequencing used PBMCs from the stem cell graft donor, collected from the stem cell graft. These receptor sequences come from a human donor who donated a stem cell graft to a child with Wiskott-Aldrich syndrome. CDR3s include the opening cysteine and the closing phenylalanine or tryptophan.

cdr3_aa j_call v_call
CASSRDRPTDTQYF TRBJ2-3 TRBV14
CASTDSWNQPQHF TRBJ1-5 TRBV28
CATSRDPTPTYEQYF TRBJ2-7 TRBV15
CASSLDSGSQYF TRBJ2-7 TRBV7-2
CASSLKGGYTEAFF TRBJ1-1 TRBV12-3/TRBV12-4
CASSPPGGSGANVLTF TRBJ2-6 TRBV7-9
CASSWTGVYEQYF TRBJ2-7 TRBV7-9
CASSFGGASSYEQYF TRBJ2-7 TRBV28
CAVLHMELNFNSPLHF TRBJ1-6 TRBV2
CASTRDWSSGNTIYF TRBJ1-3 TRBV6-1
CARRQGSGETQYF TRBJ2-5 TRBV2
CASSLGELFGYGYTF TRBJ1-2 TRBV7-9
CASSLDPTGDSTDTQYF TRBJ2-3 TRBV5-1
CSVQGRSYNEQFF TRBJ2-1 TRBV29-1
CASSPGLATLNTQYF TRBJ2-3 TRBV19